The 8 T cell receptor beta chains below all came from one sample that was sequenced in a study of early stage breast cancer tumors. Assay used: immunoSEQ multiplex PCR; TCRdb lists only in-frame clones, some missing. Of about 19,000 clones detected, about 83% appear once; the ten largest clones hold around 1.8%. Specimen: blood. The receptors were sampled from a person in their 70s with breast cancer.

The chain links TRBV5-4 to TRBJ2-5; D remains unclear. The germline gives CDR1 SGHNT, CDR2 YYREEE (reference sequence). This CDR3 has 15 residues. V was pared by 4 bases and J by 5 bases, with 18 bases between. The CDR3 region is CASSPGTSREETQYF. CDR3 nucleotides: TGTGCCAGCAGCCCGGGTACTTCGCGAGAGGAGACCCAGTACTTC.

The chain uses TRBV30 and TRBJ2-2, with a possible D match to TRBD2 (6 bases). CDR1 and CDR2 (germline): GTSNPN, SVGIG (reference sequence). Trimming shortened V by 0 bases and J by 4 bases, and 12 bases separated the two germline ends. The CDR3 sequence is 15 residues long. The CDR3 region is CAWSVRGFGTGELFF. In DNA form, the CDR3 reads TGTGCCTGGAGTGTACGGGGGTTTGGCACCGGGGAGCTGTTTTTT. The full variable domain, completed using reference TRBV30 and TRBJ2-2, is SQTIHQWPATLVQPVGSPLSLECTVEGTSNPNLYWYRQAAGRGLQLLFYSVGIGQISSEVPQNLSASRPQDRQFILSSKKLLLSDSGFYLCAWSVRGFGTGELFFGEGSRLTVL.

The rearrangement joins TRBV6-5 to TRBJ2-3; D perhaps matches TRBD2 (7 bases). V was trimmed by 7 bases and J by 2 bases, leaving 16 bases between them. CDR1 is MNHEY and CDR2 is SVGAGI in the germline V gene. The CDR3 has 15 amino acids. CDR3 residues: CASKTSGGNTDTQYF. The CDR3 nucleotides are TGTGCCAGCAAGACGTCGGGGGGCAACACAGATACGCAGTATTTT.

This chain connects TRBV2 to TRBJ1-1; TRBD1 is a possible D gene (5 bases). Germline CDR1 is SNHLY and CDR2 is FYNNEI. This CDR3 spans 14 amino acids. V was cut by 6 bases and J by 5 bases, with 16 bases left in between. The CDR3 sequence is CASSAGRVRTEAFF. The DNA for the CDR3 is TGTGCCAGCAGCGCAGGGCGAGTTAGGACTGAAGCTTTCTTT.

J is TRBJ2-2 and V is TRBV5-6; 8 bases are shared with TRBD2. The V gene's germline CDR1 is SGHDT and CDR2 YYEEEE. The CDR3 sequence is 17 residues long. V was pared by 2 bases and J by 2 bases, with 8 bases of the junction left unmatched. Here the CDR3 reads CASSFGGALGNTGELFF. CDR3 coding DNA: TGTGCCAGCAGCTTCGGGGGGGCGCTCGGAAACACCGGGGAGCTGTTTTTT.

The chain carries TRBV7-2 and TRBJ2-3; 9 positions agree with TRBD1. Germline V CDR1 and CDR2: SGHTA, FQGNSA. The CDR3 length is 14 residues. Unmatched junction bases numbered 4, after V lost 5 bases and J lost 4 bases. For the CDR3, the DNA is TGTGCCAGCAGCGCCGGACAGGGGCCAGATACGCAGTATTTT. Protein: CASSAGQGPDTQYF.

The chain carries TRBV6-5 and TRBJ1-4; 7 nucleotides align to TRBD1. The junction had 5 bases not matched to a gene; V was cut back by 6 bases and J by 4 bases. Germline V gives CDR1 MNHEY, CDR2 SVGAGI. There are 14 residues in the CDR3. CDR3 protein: CASSVTGFNEKLFF. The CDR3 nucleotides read TGTGCCAGCAGCGTGACAGGGTTTAATGAAAAACTGTTTTTT.

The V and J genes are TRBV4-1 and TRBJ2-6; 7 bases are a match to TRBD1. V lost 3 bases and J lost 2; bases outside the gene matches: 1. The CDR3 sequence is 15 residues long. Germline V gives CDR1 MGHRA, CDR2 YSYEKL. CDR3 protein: CASSHQGAGANVLTF. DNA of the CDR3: TGCGCCAGCAGCCACCAGGGGGCTGGGGCCAACGTCCTGACTTTC.